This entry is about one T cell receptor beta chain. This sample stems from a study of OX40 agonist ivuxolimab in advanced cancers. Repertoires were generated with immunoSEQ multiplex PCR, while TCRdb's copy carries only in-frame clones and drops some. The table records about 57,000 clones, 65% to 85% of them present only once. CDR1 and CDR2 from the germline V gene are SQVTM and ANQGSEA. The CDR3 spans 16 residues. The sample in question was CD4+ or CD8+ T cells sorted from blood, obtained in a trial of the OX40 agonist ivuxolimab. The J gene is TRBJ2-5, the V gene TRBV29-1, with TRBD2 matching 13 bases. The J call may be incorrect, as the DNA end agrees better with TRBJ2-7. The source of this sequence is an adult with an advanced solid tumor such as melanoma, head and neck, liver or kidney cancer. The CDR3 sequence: CSVEMRGTSGDYEQYF. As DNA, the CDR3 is TGCAGCGTTGAGATGAGGGGGACTAGCGGGGACTACGAGCAGTACTTC.